The rows below give T cell receptor beta chains drawn from one sample of a study of identical twins. A single record per CDR3 protein comes from TCRdb applying MiXCR to the 5' RACE reads. The table has hundreds of thousands of distinct CDR3 sequences, roughly a quarter seen once; the top ten hold 2.9%. The data were also submitted as part of a second study, on T cells expressing NK-cell markers.

Material for sequencing was CD4+ T cells sorted from blood. These receptors came from a woman under 30 in good health. Both conserved end residues are part of each CDR3. The D gene is left open where the match is weak. Clone size is not always given. Where it is, it says once, few, many or a class for expanded clones.

J gene | D gene | clone size | V gene | CDR3 protein | CDR3 DNA
TRBJ2-2 | - | - | TRBV7-9 | CASSLPPGELFF | TGTGCCAGCAGCTTGCCTCCCGGGGAGCTGTTTTTT
TRBJ2-1 | TRBD2 | few | TRBV3-1 | CASSRFLSGVSGNEQFF | TGTGCCAGCAGCCGCTTCCTTAGCGGGGTGTCGGGGAATGAGCAGTTCTTC
TRBJ2-1 | - | once | TRBV20-1 | CSASPPAGRGVYNEQFF | TGCAGTGCTAGTCCCCCGGCGGGGAGAGGGGTGTATAATGAGCAGTTCTTC
TRBJ1-6 | - | few | TRBV20-1 | CSARVTEGLSPLHF | TGCAGTGCTAGAGTGACGGAAGGCCTTTCACCCCTCCACTTT
TRBJ2-1 | - | - | TRBV20-1 | CSVSWGRPNEQFF | TGCAGTGTTTCCTGGGGCCGACCCAATGAGCAGTTCTTC
TRBJ2-3 | - | few | TRBV5-1 | CASSLWPRVRSTDTQYF | TGCGCCAGCAGCCTCTGGCCACGGGTTCGGTCCACAGATACGCAGTATTTT
TRBJ2-7 | TRBD1 | - | TRBV20-1 | CSARSGQGPSYEQYF | TGCAGTGCTAGATCGGGACAGGGCCCTTCCTACGAGCAGTACTTC
TRBJ2-7 | - | few | TRBV5-1 | CASSSLERYEQYF | TGCGCCAGCAGCTCGCTGGAGCGCTACGAGCAGTACTTC
TRBJ2-7 | - | - | TRBV5-1 | CASSFEAAGWSYEQYF | TGCGCCAGCAGCTTCGAGGCAGCAGGTTGGTCCTACGAGCAGTACTTC
TRBJ2-7 | - | - | TRBV7-2 | CASSREFTSYEQYF | TGTGCCAGCAGCCGGGAGTTCACCTCCTACGAGCAGTACTTC
TRBJ1-2 | TRBD1 | - | TRBV12-3/TRBV12-4 | CASSKQGHGYTF | TGTGCCAGCAGTAAACAGGGGCACGGCTACACCTTC
TRBJ2-7 | TRBD2 | - | TRBV5-1 | CASSPSGTRSSYEQYF | TGCGCCAGCAGCCCGTCGGGGACTAGAAGCTCCTACGAGCAGTACTTC
TRBJ2-5 | - | - | TRBV11-3 | CASSSGGQRETQYF | TGTGCCAGCAGCTCCGGGGGCCAGCGGGAGACCCAGTACTTC
TRBJ2-7 | - | few | TRBV9 | CASSATGASSYEQYF | TGTGCCAGCAGCGCCACCGGGGCCAGCTCCTACGAGCAGTACTTC
TRBJ1-2 | - | few | TRBV4-3 | CASSQDEGQGYGYTF | TGCGCCAGCAGCCAAGACGAAGGGCAGGGATATGGCTACACCTTC
TRBJ1-2 | - | few | TRBV7-2 | CASSLGAGLGSYGYTF | TGTGCCAGCAGCTTAGGGGCCGGGTTGGGTAGCTATGGCTACACCTTC
TRBJ2-7 | - | - | TRBV6-5 | CASSYSSQGYEQYF | TGTGCCAGCAGTTACTCAAGTCAAGGGTACGAGCAGTACTTC
TRBJ2-7 | - | - | TRBV5-6 | CASSLPTAYEQYF | TGTGCCAGCAGCCTGCCCACAGCGTACGAGCAGTACTTC
TRBJ2-7 | TRBD1 | few | TRBV6-5 | CASSYSGTGTHEQYF | TGTGCCAGCAGTTACTCTGGGACAGGGACCCACGAGCAGTACTTC
TRBJ2-7 | TRBD1 | few | TRBV7-2 | CASSLRQGIDEQYF | TGTGCCAGCAGCCTCAGACAGGGTATCGACGAGCAGTACTTC
TRBJ2-7 | TRBD1 | few | TRBV5-1 | CASSLAGTGVYEQYF | TGCGCCAGCAGCTTGGCGGGGACAGGGGTCTACGAGCAGTACTTC
TRBJ2-2 | - | - | TRBV28 | CASTSRRWELFF | TGTGCCAGCACTTCTCGAAGGTGGGAGCTGTTTTTT
TRBJ2-1 | - | few | TRBV2 | CASSGGMGGSSYNEQFF | TGTGCCAGCAGTGGGGGGATGGGGGGAAGCTCCTACAATGAGCAGTTCTTC
TRBJ1-5 | TRBD1 | - | TRBV24-1 | CATAQGSNQPQHF | TGTGCCACCGCACAGGGGAGCAATCAGCCCCAGCATTTT
TRBJ2-1 | - | few | TRBV5-1 | CASSYYGLVAANEQFF | TGCGCCAGCAGCTACTATGGTCTAGTCGCCGCGAATGAGCAGTTCTTC
TRBJ2-7 | - | - | TRBV11-2 | CASSHFRTVGYEQYF | TGTGCCAGCAGCCACTTCCGGACGGTCGGGTACGAGCAGTACTTC
TRBJ2-7 | - | - | TRBV18 | CASSSSGKFYEQYF | TGTGCCAGCTCATCTTCAGGGAAATTCTACGAGCAGTACTTC
TRBJ1-4 | - | few | TRBV5-8 | CASSRGLPATNEKLFF | TGTGCCAGCAGCCGGGGGCTACCTGCAACTAATGAAAAACTGTTTTTT
TRBJ1-1 | - | - | TRBV5-1 | CASSPLGQNTEAFF | TGCGCCAGCAGCCCCCTAGGACAGAACACTGAAGCTTTCTTT
TRBJ2-7 | - | few | TRBV14 | CASSRLQVEQYF | TGTGCCAGCAGCCGACTACAGGTGGAGCAGTACTTC
TRBJ2-3 | TRBD2 | few | TRBV4-3 | CASSQDRRTSGTDTQYF | TGCGCCAGCAGCCAAGATCGACGGACTAGCGGGACAGATACGCAGTATTTT
TRBJ1-5 | - | - | TRBV5-6 | CASSSRELNQPQHF | TGTGCCAGCAGCTCCCGGGAACTAAATCAGCCCCAGCATTTT
TRBJ1-2 | - | many | TRBV12-3/TRBV12-4 | CASSFSGGRGYGYTF | TGTGCCAGCAGTTTCTCGGGGGGCAGAGGCTATGGCTACACCTTC
TRBJ2-5 | TRBD2 | few | TRBV12-3/TRBV12-4 | CASSLGAGKETQYF | TGTGCCAGCAGCCTAGGAGCGGGGAAAGAGACCCAGTACTTC
TRBJ2-5 | - | - | TRBV29-1 | CSVHIGFLQETQYF | TGCAGCGTTCACATAGGTTTTCTCCAAGAGACCCAGTACTTC
TRBJ2-7 | - | - | TRBV20-1 | CSAVEPRSSYEQYF | TGCAGTGCCGTCGAACCAAGGAGCTCCTACGAGCAGTACTTC